This TCR beta chain was found in a study of blood T cell repertoires in COVID-19. Study-level background: Material from acute and convalescent COVID-19 was sourced from the United States, Italy and Spain. PBMCs, B-cell-depleted T cells, or T cells provided the cDNA or gDNA that made up the material.

Seattle's enrolled individuals joined amid active infection and were then monitored longitudinally. This CDR3 is built from 15 residues. Trimming left V 1 base short and J 3 bases short, with 10 bases between. Germline values: CDR1 MGHRA, CDR2 YSYEKL. Authors' data handling: Counts of nucleated cells, estimated from reference gene primer amplification, were obtained. Repertoires were generated with immunoSEQ multiplex PCR, while TCRdb's copy carries only in-frame clones and drops some. The V and J calls and clone size were taken over from that table, and D and trimming were inferred from the DNA. The sample shows roughly 480,000 clones, roughly 87% of them seen only once.

The chain employs TRBV4-1 and TRBJ1-5; D not resolved. What was sequenced was peripheral blood. The TCR originated in a man aged 18 to 30 with COVID-19, enrolled during active disease. The CDR3 is CASSQGSHYNQPQHF. Here the CDR3 DNA reads TGCGCCAGCAGCCAAGGTTCGCACTACAATCAGCCCCAGCATTTT.